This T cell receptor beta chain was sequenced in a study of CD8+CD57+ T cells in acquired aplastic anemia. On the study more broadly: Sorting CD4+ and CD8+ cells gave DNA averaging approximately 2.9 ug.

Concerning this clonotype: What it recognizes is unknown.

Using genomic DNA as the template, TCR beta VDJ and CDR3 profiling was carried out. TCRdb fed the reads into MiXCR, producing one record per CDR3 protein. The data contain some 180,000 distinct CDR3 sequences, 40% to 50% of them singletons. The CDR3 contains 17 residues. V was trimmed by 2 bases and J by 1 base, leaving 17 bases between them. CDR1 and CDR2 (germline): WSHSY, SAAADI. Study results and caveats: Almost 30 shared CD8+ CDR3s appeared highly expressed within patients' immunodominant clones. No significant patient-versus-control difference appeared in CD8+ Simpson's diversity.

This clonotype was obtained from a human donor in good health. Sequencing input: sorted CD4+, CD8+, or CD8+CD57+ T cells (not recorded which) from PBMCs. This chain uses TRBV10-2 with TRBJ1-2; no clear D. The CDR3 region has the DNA TGCGCCAGCAGTGAGAAGACTGGGATACCTATTAACTATGGCTACACCTTC. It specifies CASSEKTGIPINYGYTF.